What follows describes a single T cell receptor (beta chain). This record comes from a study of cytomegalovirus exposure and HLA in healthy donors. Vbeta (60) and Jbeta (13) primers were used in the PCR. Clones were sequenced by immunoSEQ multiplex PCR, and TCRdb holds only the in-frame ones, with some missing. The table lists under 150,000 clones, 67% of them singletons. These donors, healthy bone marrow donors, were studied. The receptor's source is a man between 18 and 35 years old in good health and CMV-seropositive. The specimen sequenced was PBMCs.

This chain's CDR3 is CASSLRTSGSNEQFF. The DNA for the CDR3 is TGTGCCAGCAGCTTAAGGACTAGCGGATCCAATGAGCAGTTCTTC. This sequence joins TRBV7-9 and TRBJ2-1; 10 nucleotides agree with TRBD2. From germline, CDR1 is SEHNR and CDR2 FQNEAQ (reference sequence). The CDR3 loop spans 15 amino acids. The trim removed 2 bases at V and 6 bases at J, leaving 4 bases unmatched.